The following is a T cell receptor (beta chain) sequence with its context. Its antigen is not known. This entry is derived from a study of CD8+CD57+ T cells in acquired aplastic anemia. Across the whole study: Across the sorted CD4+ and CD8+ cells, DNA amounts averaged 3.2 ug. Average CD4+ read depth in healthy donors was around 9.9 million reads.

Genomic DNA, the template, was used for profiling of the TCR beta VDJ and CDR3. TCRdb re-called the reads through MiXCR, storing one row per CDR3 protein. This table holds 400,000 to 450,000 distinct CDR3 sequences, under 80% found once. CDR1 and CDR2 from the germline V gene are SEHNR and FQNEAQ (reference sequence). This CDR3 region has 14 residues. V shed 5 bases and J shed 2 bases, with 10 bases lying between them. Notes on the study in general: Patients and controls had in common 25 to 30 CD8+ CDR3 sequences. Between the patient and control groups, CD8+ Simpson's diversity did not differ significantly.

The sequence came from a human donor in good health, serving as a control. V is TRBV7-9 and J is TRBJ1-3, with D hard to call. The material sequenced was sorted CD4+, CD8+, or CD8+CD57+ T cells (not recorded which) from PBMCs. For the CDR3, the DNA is TGTGCCAGCAGCCCCCCCCAGCCTGGAAACACCATATATTTT. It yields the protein CASSPPQPGNTIYF.